What follows are 26 T cell receptor beta chains derived from one specimen sequenced in a study of response to subunit inactivated influenza vaccine. TCRdb re-analysed the RT-PCR reads in MiXCR, keeping a single row per CDR3 protein. The sample includes around 480,000 distinct CDR3 sequences, approximately 16% of them seen just once. Sequencing used CD4+ T cells sorted from PBMCs, obtained approximately 25 months after vaccination. The receptors derive from a man aged 50 to 75 who received an inactivated influenza vaccine.

This clonotype was counted many times. The V gene is TRBV9, the J gene TRBJ1-3, with D unclear. Germline CDR1 SGDLS, CDR2 YYNGEE. The V gene lost 4 bases and the J gene lost 2 bases, with 10 bases spanning the gap. The CDR3 consists of 14 residues. The CDR3 is CASSPSQTGNTIYF. CDR3 nucleotides: TGTGCCAGCAGCCCTAGTCAGACTGGAAACACCATATATTTT.

The chain couples TRBV6-5 to TRBJ2-7, with 10 bases that match TRBD1. The J segment lost 4 bases and the V segment lost 4 bases, leaving 10 bases of the junction unmatched. This CDR3 has 16 amino acids. Germline V CDR1 and CDR2: MNHEY, SVGAGI. CDR3 DNA sequence: TGTGCCAGCAGTTCCCCTAACTTGGACAGGGGGTACGAGCAGTACTTC. It specifies CASSSPNLDRGYEQYF.

V and J are TRBV20-1 and TRBJ2-7; D is undetermined. The CDR3 extends over 12 amino acids. Germline-derived CDR1 and CDR2 are DFQATT and SNEGSKA (reference sequence). V lost 6 bases and J 0 bases, leaving 9 bases between the germline ends. Here the CDR3 reads CSAADPSYEQYF. Written as DNA, the CDR3 is TGCAGTGCGGCGGACCCCTCCTACGAGCAGTACTTC.

CDR3 sequence: CASSFRDRGSTGELFF. In nucleotides, the CDR3 is TGTGCCAGCAGCTTCAGGGACAGGGGGTCCACCGGGGAGCTGTTTTTT. This sequence joins TRBV7-2 and TRBJ2-2; the match to TRBD1 covers 11 bases. The germline V gene has CDR1 SGHTA and CDR2 FQGNSA. V was pared by 3 bases and J by 4 bases, with 4 bases of the junction left unmatched. CDR3 length equals 16 residues.

The rearrangement links TRBV12-3 or TRBV12-4 to TRBJ2-1, with 11 bases aligning to TRBD2. The V segment lost 0 bases and the J segment 11 bases; nucleotides outside the gene matches: 15. This CDR3 spans 18 amino acids. Here the CDR3 DNA reads TGTGCCAGCAGTTTAGCCCTAGGACTAGCGGGTCCCCTCAGGCAGCAGTTCTTC. This codes for CASSLALGLAGPLRQQFF.

This clonotype turned up a few times. This chain joins TRBV6-2 or TRBV6-3 and TRBJ2-1; weak D call: TRBD1 (5 bases). CDR3 length: 10 amino acids. Germline CDR1 reads MNHEY; CDR2 reads SVGEGT. The germline V and J ends were trimmed by 6 bases and 15 bases, with 12 bases remaining between them. CDR3 sequence reads: CASRDTHWFF. CDR3 bases: TGTGCCAGCAGGGACACTCATTGGTTCTTC.

The gene calls are TRBV24-1 and TRBJ2-1; 7 bases fit TRBD2. With V trimmed by 10 bases and J by 0 bases, 2 bases remained unmatched. Germline CDR1 reads KGHDR; CDR2 reads SFDVKD. This CDR3 has 13 amino acids. CDR3 nucleotide sequence: TGTGCCACGGGCGGGAGCTCCTACAATGAGCAGTTCTTC. Protein: CATGGSSYNEQFF.

The gene calls are TRBV25-1 and TRBJ2-2; no reliable D call. In germline, CDR1 is MGHDK, CDR2 SYGVNS. This CDR3 spans 14 amino acids. V gave up 4 bases and J gave up 7 bases, with 13 bases separating them. CDR3 coding DNA: TGTGCCAGCAGTGCCTCGACTGTAAACGGGGAGCTGTTTTTT. Protein sequence: CASSASTVNGELFF.

V and J are TRBV4-3 and TRBJ2-1; D perhaps matches TRBD1 (5 bases). The V end was cut by 0 bases, the J end by 3 bases, with 15 bases between. CDR1 and CDR2 (germline): LGHNA, YSLEER. This CDR3 region has 17 residues. CDR3 DNA sequence: TGCGCCAGCAGCCAAGAGGAAAGACCAGGGATCTACAATGAGCAGTTCTTC. It yields the protein CASSQEERPGIYNEQFF.

This clonotype was detected a few times. The rearrangement joins TRBV4-1 to TRBJ1-2; tentatively, D is TRBD1 (5 bases). V gave up 1 base and J gave up 5 bases, with 17 bases separating them. The CDR3 has 16 residues. In germline, CDR1 is MGHRA, CDR2 YSYEKL. CDR3 amino acids: CASSQGAEDSVYGYTF. For the CDR3, the DNA is TGCGCCAGCAGCCAAGGTGCGGAAGACAGCGTTTATGGCTACACCTTC.

The sample holds one count of this clonotype. CDR3 in amino acids: CASRPNQYEQYF. The CDR3 DNA reads TGTGCCAGCAGACCCAACCAGTACGAGCAGTACTTC. The J gene is TRBJ2-7, the V gene TRBV6-6; the D is unclear. CDR1 is MNHNY and CDR2 is SVGAGI in the germline V gene (reference sequence). This CDR3 comprises 12 residues. Trimming took 6 bases from V and 4 from J, leaving 10 bases between them.

The V gene is TRBV19, the J gene TRBJ2-2; possibly TRBD1 for D (5 bases). Trimming shortened V by 3 bases and J by 1 base, and 12 bases separated the two germline ends. Per the germline V gene, CDR1 is LNHDA and CDR2 is SQIVND (reference sequence). CDR3 length: 16 residues. CDR3 loop: CASSMNRQGNTGELFF. CDR3 sequence (DNA): TGTGCCAGTAGTATGAATCGGCAGGGGAACACCGGGGAGCTGTTTTTT.

This chain connects TRBV18 to TRBJ1-1; D gene ambiguous. The CDR3 spans 16 residues. Germline assignment: CDR1 KGHSH and CDR2 LQKENI. V was pared by 6 bases and J by 1 base, with 18 bases between. The CDR3 coding sequence is TGTGCCAGCTCTCCCACTAATGATCGGGGGAACACTGAAGCTTTCTTT. This sequence encodes CASSPTNDRGNTEAFF.

This clonotype turned up a few times. The J gene is TRBJ2-5, the V gene TRBV20-1, with no clear D. Germline-derived CDR1 and CDR2 are DFQATT and SNEGSKA (reference sequence). The CDR3 loop spans 15 amino acids. With 2 bases removed from V and 0 bases from J, the gap between germline ends came to 13 bases. The CDR3 reads CSARSRTADQETQYF. The CDR3 DNA is TGCAGTGCTAGATCCAGGACGGCTGACCAAGAGACCCAGTACTTC.

This sequence joins TRBV4-3 and TRBJ2-1, with a possible D match to TRBD1 (5 bases). This CDR3 comprises 13 residues. Germline CDR1 LGHNA, CDR2 YSLEER. V lost 0 bases and J lost 12, with 12 bases in between. CDR3 in DNA: TGCGCCAGCAGCCAAGATAGGGGTGCAGGGCAGTTCTTC. This codes for CASSQDRGAGQFF.

This sequence joins TRBV4-2 and TRBJ2-7; tentative D call: TRBD2 (6 bases). The CDR3 runs 16 residues. Trimming left V 4 bases short and J 2 bases short, with 18 bases between. Germline-derived CDR1 and CDR2 are LGHNA and YNFKEQ. The CDR3 loop is CASSPKGISGTYEQYF. The CDR3 DNA sequence: TGTGCCAGCAGCCCCAAGGGGATTAGCGGAACCTACGAGCAGTACTTC.

This clonotype was picked up a small number of times. The chain couples TRBV11-2 to TRBJ2-2; unclear D gene. Trimming removed 7 bases from V and 0 bases from J, with 12 bases in between. Per the germline V gene, CDR1 is SGHAT and CDR2 is FQNNGV. This CDR3 is built from 15 residues. The CDR3 bases are TGTGCCAGCACCCCTAGTGTGTCGAACACCGGGGAGCTGTTTTTT. It encodes CASTPSVSNTGELFF. Together with reference TRBV11-2 and TRBJ2-2, the CDR3 gives the full variable domain: EAGVAQSPRYKIIEKRQSVAFWCNPISGHATLYWYQQILGQGPKLLIQFQNNGVVDDSQLPKDRFSAERLKGVDSTLKIQPAKLEDSAVYLCASTPSVSNTGELFFGEGSRLTVL.

Of note for this clonotype: At one boundary the junction diverges from the germline segment, which might be a read error. This rearrangement joins TRBV6-1 to TRBJ2-1; D gene uncertain. This CDR3 spans 14 amino acids. CDR1 and CDR2 (germline): MNHNS, SASEGT. The CDR3 loop is CASSRLGSYHEQFF. The CDR3 DNA sequence: TGTGCCAGCAGTCGATTAGGATCCTACCATGAGCAGTTCTTC.

This clonotype was seen a few times. The V and J genes are TRBV6-5 and TRBJ2-6; D is perhaps TRBD2 (5 bases). Germline values: CDR1 MNHEY, CDR2 SVGAGI. Deletions cut 2 bases from V and 4 bases from J, with 9 bases between. The CDR3 extends over 15 amino acids. The CDR3 region has the DNA TGTGCCAGCAGTTACGAGGGTTCCGGGGCCAACGTCCTGACTTTC. Its protein is CASSYEGSGANVLTF.

The chain carries TRBV12-3 or TRBV12-4 and TRBJ2-7; D perhaps matches TRBD1 (5 bases). This CDR3 is built from 13 residues. Trimming took off 5 bases at V and 3 bases at J, with 11 bases between the two ends. CDR3 nucleotides: TGTGCCAGCAGTCGGACATTGTACTACGAGCAGTACTTC. It codes for CASSRTLYYEQYF.

This clonotype was picked up a small number of times. The genes are TRBV5-5 and TRBJ2-4, with D perhaps assigned TRBD1 or TRBD2 (5 bases each). The length of the CDR3 is 16 residues. Trimming removed 4 bases from V and 5 bases from J, with 19 bases in between. Germline CDR1 is SGHKS and CDR2 is YYEKEE (reference sequence). CDR3 nucleotide sequence: TGTGCCAGCAGCCGCAGCGGAGCGACAGAGCAAAACATTCAGTACTTC. This encodes CASSRSGATEQNIQYF. Full variable domain (outside the CDR3, taken from reference TRBV5-5 and TRBJ2-4): DAGVTQSPTHLIKTRGQQVTLRCSPISGHKSVSWYQQVLGQGPQFIFQYYEKEERGRGNFPDRFSARQFPNYSSELNVNALLLGDSALYLCASSRSGATEQNIQYFGAGTRLSVL.

This clonotype was counted only a few times. This chain links TRBV19 with TRBJ2-4; 13 positions match TRBD2. Per the germline V gene, CDR1 is LNHDA and CDR2 is SQIVND (reference sequence). This CDR3 has 19 residues. The junction had 15 bases not matched to a gene; V was cut back by 4 bases and J by 6 bases. CDR3 residues: CASSNSRTSGSPWSNIQYF. CDR3 nucleotide sequence: TGTGCCAGTAGTAACTCACGGACTAGCGGGAGTCCTTGGTCAAACATTCAGTACTTC.

In this sample, this clonotype turned up a few times. The chain has TRBV10-3 and TRBJ2-3; TRBD2 is a possible D gene (6 bases). Germline values: CDR1 ENHRY, CDR2 SYGVKD. Trimming shortened V by 0 bases and J by 0 bases, and 13 bases separated the two germline ends. CDR3 length: 17 residues. The CDR3 region has the DNA TGTGCCATCAGTGAGTCCGGAGGGGAAACCAGCACAGATACGCAGTATTTT. Translating it yields CAISESGGETSTDTQYF.

This sequence joins TRBV18 and TRBJ2-5, with D hard to call. The V end lost 3 bases, the J end lost 1 base, and 6 bases lay between the germline ends. Germline V CDR1 and CDR2: KGHSH, LQKENI. The CDR3 has 13 residues. The CDR3 sequence: CASSPPLQETQYF. CDR3 DNA sequence: TGTGCCAGCTCACCGCCACTCCAAGAGACCCAGTACTTC.

This clonotype showed up just a few times. The genes are TRBV5-1 and TRBJ2-7; TRBD1 aligns across 7 bases. The V gene's germline CDR1 is SGHRS and CDR2 YFSETQ. The CDR3 extends over 14 amino acids. J lost 3 bases, V lost 0 bases, and 3 bases had no gene match. The CDR3 is CASSLGDRNYEQYF. The CDR3 DNA is TGCGCCAGCAGCTTGGGGGACAGAAACTACGAGCAGTACTTC.

The chain links TRBV29-1 to TRBJ2-3, with TRBD2 as a possible D gene (5 bases). CDR3 length: 13 residues. The V end lost 6 bases, the J end lost 2 bases, and 12 bases lay between the germline ends. Per the germline V gene, CDR1 is SQVTM and CDR2 is ANQGSEA. DNA for the CDR3: TGCAGCGTCTGGACTTCCACCACAGATACGCAGTATTTT. Its translation: CSVWTSTTDTQYF.